Each of the 28 T cell receptor beta chains below was sequenced from the same sample in a study of T cell repertoires in cytomegalovirus infection. Each CDR3 protein is one row after TCRdb ran MiXCR on the reads. The sample shows around 900,000 distinct CDR3 sequences, approximately 33% of them seen only once. No antigen is known for these receptors. The sample here was cultured CD8+ T cells from PBMCs, taken from culture after CMV antigen stimulation. The receptors derive from a human donor in good health (CMV status not recorded). Some clones in this sample may be carry-over from other donors' samples.

The table lists this clonotype with many counts. The V gene is TRBV9, the J gene TRBJ2-2; 9 nucleotides agree with TRBD2. Germline assignment: CDR1 SGDLS and CDR2 YYNGEE. The V gene end was trimmed by 0 bases and the J gene end by 6 bases; junction bases not matched to a gene: 12. CDR3 length equals 18 residues. The DNA for the CDR3 is TGTGCCAGCAGCGTAGACGTTACCGCGGGGGGGCCCGCCGGGGAGCTGTTTTTT. Translated, it gives CASSVDVTAGGPAGELFF. Drawing the rest from reference TRBV9 and TRBJ2-2, the complete variable domain is DSGVTQTPKHLITATGQRVTLRCSPRSGDLSVYWYQQSLDQGLQFLIQYYNGEERAKGNILERFSAQQFPDLHSELNLSSLELGDSALYFCASSVDVTAGGPAGELFFGEGSRLTVL.

This clonotype was seen only a few times. This chain joins TRBV5-6 and TRBJ2-2, with 8 bases identical to TRBD1. This CDR3 is 15 amino acids long. The germline V gene has CDR1 SGHDT and CDR2 YYEEEE. Losses at the gene ends were 3 bases for V and 4 bases for J; bases not matched to a gene: 5. The CDR3 loop is CASSSGQVGTGELFF. The CDR3 DNA sequence: TGTGCCAGCAGCTCGGGACAGGTGGGCACCGGGGAGCTGTTTTTT.

The rearrangement links TRBV4-1 to TRBJ2-2; 8 nucleotides align to TRBD2. V lost 1 base and J lost 3; bases outside the gene matches: 10. CDR3 length: 18 residues. CDR1 is MGHRA, CDR2 YSYEKL, per germline. CDR3 sequence (DNA): TGCGCCAGCAGCCAAGGAGAAGGTCGGGGGGGATACACCGGGGAGCTGTTTTTT. Amino acid sequence: CASSQGEGRGGYTGELFF.

This clonotype was recorded a few times. In DNA form, the CDR3 reads TGTGCCAGCAGCCTAGAACAGGGTTACAATCAGCCCCAGCATTTT. Encoded protein: CASSLEQGYNQPQHF. This sequence joins TRBV7-9 and TRBJ1-5; a weak D match, TRBD1 (6 bases). This CDR3 is built from 15 residues. Germline V gene sequence: CDR1 SEHNR, CDR2 FQNEAQ (reference sequence). V was cut by 5 bases and J by 3 bases, with 14 bases left in between.

The V gene is TRBV5-1, the J gene TRBJ1-1, with 7 bases aligning to TRBD1. J was trimmed by 3 bases and V by 2 bases; bases with no gene match: 4. This CDR3 has 14 residues. Per the germline V gene, CDR1 is SGHRS and CDR2 is YFSETQ. The CDR3 region is CASSLRGPDTEAFF. CDR3 coding DNA: TGCGCCAGCAGCTTAAGGGGGCCGGACACTGAAGCTTTCTTT.

On this clonotype itself: Being one base from a much bigger clone, this may be a read error. This chain joins TRBV6-2 or TRBV6-3 and TRBJ2-1; 11 bases agree with TRBD2. The CDR3 is 14 residues long. Germline CDR1 MNHEY, CDR2 SVGEGT. CDR3 DNA sequence: TGTGTCAGCTTCCTAGCGGGGGGAAAGAATGAGCAGTTCTTC. Its translation: CVSFLAGGKNEQFF.

V and J are TRBV24-1 and TRBJ2-7, with 10 nucleotides matching TRBD1. Losses at the gene ends were 4 bases for V and 5 bases for J; bases not matched to a gene: 4. The CDR3 sequence is 14 residues long. CDR1 is KGHDR and CDR2 is SFDVKD in the germline V gene. CDR3 residues: CATSDPGTGDEQYF. The CDR3 nucleotides are TGTGCCACCAGTGACCCCGGGACAGGGGACGAGCAGTACTTC.

This chain links TRBV9 with TRBJ2-2; a weak D match, TRBD1 (5 bases). Germline CDR1 reads SGDLS; CDR2 reads YYNGEE. Trimming left V 0 bases short and J 6 bases short, with 9 bases between. This CDR3 spans 14 amino acids. CDR3 in amino acids: CASSVARGAGELFF. CDR3 DNA: TGTGCCAGCAGCGTAGCTAGGGGCGCCGGGGAGCTGTTTTTT.

V usage is TRBV7-9 and J usage is TRBJ2-7, with TRBD1 matching 8 bases. The CDR3 sequence is 20 residues long. The germline gives CDR1 SEHNR, CDR2 FQNEAQ (reference sequence). V lost 5 bases and J lost 0; bases outside the gene matches: 21. In DNA, the CDR3 is TGTGCCAGCAGCCACCGCGCTGCCGGGACAGGCTCCTCGAGCTCCTACGAGCAGTACTTC. Protein product: CASSHRAAGTGSSSSYEQYF. The whole variable domain, filled in from reference TRBV7-9 and TRBJ2-7, reads DTGVSQNPRHKITKRGQNVTFRCDPISEHNRLYWYRQTLGQGPEFLTYFQNEAQLEKSRLLSDRFSAERPKGSFSTLEIQRTEQGDSAMYLCASSHRAAGTGSSSSYEQYFGPGTRLTVT.

The rearrangement uses TRBV19 and TRBJ2-2; 7 bases are shared with TRBD1. The ends lost 5 bases at V and 3 bases at J; junction bases unmatched: 6. The CDR3 totals 15 residues. Germline assignment: CDR1 LNHDA and CDR2 SQIVND (reference sequence). CDR3 protein: CASSWRRGYTGELFF. The DNA for the CDR3 is TGTGCCAGTAGTTGGCGCAGGGGGTACACCGGGGAGCTGTTTTTT.

The genes are TRBV4-3 and TRBJ1-4; possible D gene TRBD1, 6 bases. CDR1 LGHNA and CDR2 YSLEER come from the germline V gene. The length of the CDR3 is 14 residues. V lost 1 base and J 7 bases, leaving 10 bases between the germline ends. The CDR3 DNA reads TGCGCCAGCAGCCAAGGAACAGGGCTTGAAAAACTGTTTTTT. Translated: CASSQGTGLEKLFF.

The chain joins TRBV4-2 to TRBJ2-1; D not resolved. Trimming took 0 bases from V and 7 from J, leaving 7 bases between them. Germline CDR1 is LGHNA and CDR2 is YNFKEQ. There are 13 residues in the CDR3. The CDR3 is CASSQDPGNEQFF. Here the CDR3 DNA reads TGTGCCAGCAGCCAAGATCCCGGGAATGAGCAGTTCTTC.

This clonotype has more than one count but fewer than ten. The chain links TRBV5-6 to TRBJ2-1; D may be TRBD2 (5 bases). V dropped 0 bases and J dropped 9 bases, with 10 bases sitting between them. Germline CDR1 reads SGHDT; CDR2 reads YYEEEE. The CDR3 extends over 13 amino acids. This CDR3 reads CASSLGTGFEQFF. The CDR3 DNA sequence: TGTGCCAGCAGCTTGGGTACGGGGTTTGAGCAGTTCTTC.

The rearrangement uses TRBV6-2 or TRBV6-3 and TRBJ1-1, with D possibly TRBD1 on 5 matching bases. This CDR3 contains 15 residues. Germline V gene lookup returns CDR1 MNHEY and CDR2 SVGEGT. The ends were cut back, 2 bases at V and 2 bases at J, with 12 bases in the middle. The CDR3 region has the DNA TGTGCCAGCAGTTACCTGGGGCTCGGAAACACTGAAGCTTTCTTT. Translation gives CASSYLGLGNTEAFF.

This clonotype has only a few counts. The J gene is TRBJ1-4, the V gene TRBV12-3 or TRBV12-4, with a weak D call TRBD1 (5 bases). V dropped 3 bases and J dropped 4 bases, with 12 bases sitting between them. The CDR3 length is 15 residues. The CDR3 nucleotides read TGTGCCAGCAGTTTTAGCGGGACGATTAATGAAAAACTGTTTTTT. Its translation is CASSFSGTINEKLFF.

This clonotype was detected many times. The J gene is TRBJ2-2, the V gene TRBV12-3 or TRBV12-4, with TRBD2 identical over 7 bases. The CDR3 runs to 15 residues. The ends lost 1 base at V and 5 bases at J; junction bases unmatched: 4. The CDR3, as DNA: TGTGCCAGCAGTTTAGGGGGGGGGAGAACCGGGGAGCTGTTTTTT. Amino acids: CASSLGGGRTGELFF.

This clonotype was detected only a few times. CDR3 nucleotides: TGTGCCAGCAGTTTAAAACAGGGGCCGGACGGGGAGCTGTTTTTT. It translates to CASSLKQGPDGELFF. The chain is built from TRBV27 and TRBJ2-2, with 7 bases lining up with TRBD1. This CDR3 region has 15 residues. Per germline, CDR1 MNHEY and CDR2 SMNVEV (reference sequence). Losses at the gene ends were 2 bases for V and 7 bases for J; bases not matched to a gene: 7.

This clonotype appeared a few times. CDR3 coding DNA: TGTGCCAGCAGCTTAACTCAGTCCGGGACCTACGAGCAGTACGTC. This sequence encodes CASSLTQSGTYEQYV. This chain uses TRBV5-6 with TRBJ2-7, with D possibly matching TRBD2 (5 bases). With 2 bases removed from V and 2 bases from J, the gap between germline ends came to 14 bases. This CDR3 region has 15 residues. Germline V gene data show CDR1 as SGHDT and CDR2 as YYEEEE.

The chain joins TRBV9 to TRBJ2-3; D is perhaps TRBD1 (6 bases). The V gene lost 0 bases and the J gene lost 4 bases, with 24 bases spanning the gap. CDR3 size: 19 residues. Germline CDR1 and CDR2: SGDLS and YYNGEE. The CDR3 loop is CASSVALEVGTPDPDTQYF. The CDR3 bases are TGTGCCAGCAGCGTAGCTCTTGAGGTCGGGACACCGGACCCAGATACGCAGTATTTT.

The chain is built from TRBV29-1 and TRBJ2-7, with D uncertain. Deletions cut 0 bases from V and 6 bases from J, with 6 bases between. The CDR3 runs to 11 residues. Germline values: CDR1 SQVTM, CDR2 ANQGSEA. The CDR3 bases are TGCAGCGTTGAAGAGGGTGGCGAGCAGTACTTC. Translation gives CSVEEGGEQYF.

This clonotype was detected many times. The rearrangement links TRBV7-2 to TRBJ2-3; 11 nucleotides match TRBD2. The germline gives CDR1 SGHTA, CDR2 FQGNSA. The CDR3 consists of 19 residues. V shed 2 bases, J shed 3 bases, and the junction held 13 bases outside the gene matches. CDR3 sequence (DNA): TGTGCCAGCAGCTTACCGAACCTCCTAGCGGGGGGCAGGACAGATACGCAGTATTTT. This translates into CASSLPNLLAGGRTDTQYF.

In the case of this clonotype: The junction departs from germline at one end; a sequencing error may be responsible. This sequence joins TRBV27 and TRBJ2-1; 9 nucleotides agree with TRBD1. Germline V lookup: CDR1 MNHEY, CDR2 SMNVEV (reference sequence). The CDR3 is 16 amino acids. CDR3 sequence (DNA): TGTGCCAACAGTCCCGGGACAGGGCCATCCTACAATGAGCAGTTCTTC. Residues: CANSPGTGPSYNEQFF.

The rearrangement joins TRBV5-5 to TRBJ1-2; tentative D call: TRBD1 (6 bases). The CDR3 covers 15 residues. The germline gives CDR1 SGHKS, CDR2 YYEKEE (reference sequence). The V and J ends lost 0 bases and 9 bases respectively, with 18 bases between them. CDR3 region: CASSLEWSTGISYTF. The DNA for the CDR3 is TGTGCCAGCAGCTTGGAGTGGTCGACAGGAATTAGCTACACCTTC.

This CDR3 is CASSSSGAHSGANVLTF. CDR3 nucleotides: TGTGCCAGCAGTTCCAGCGGAGCACACTCTGGGGCCAACGTCCTGACTTTC. The chain uses TRBV12-3 or TRBV12-4 and TRBJ2-6; D is possibly TRBD2 (5 bases). Trimming took 4 bases from V and 0 from J, leaving 13 bases between them. There are 17 residues in the CDR3.

In the case of this clonotype: This may come from a read error, since a much larger clone is one base off. The chain combines TRBV5-4 with TRBJ1-6; D gene uncertain. This CDR3 has 18 amino acids. Germline V CDR1 and CDR2: SGHNT, YYREEE (reference sequence). The DNA for the CDR3 is TGTGTCAGCAGCCCCCAGCTCGCCGGGAAAGAAAGGATTTCACCCCTCCACTTT. Encoded protein: CVSSPQLAGKERISPLHF.

In this sample, this clonotype turned up a few times. The DNA for the CDR3 is TGTGCCAACTCGAAGGGGATACAGGGGGCGAACACTGAAGCTTTCTTT. Its protein product is CANSKGIQGANTEAFF. The chain joins TRBV6-2 or TRBV6-3 to TRBJ1-1, with TRBD1 matching 9 bases. Germline CDR1 and CDR2: MNHEY and SVGEGT. Losses at the gene ends were 10 bases for V and 1 base for J; bases not matched to a gene: 13. The CDR3 extends over 16 amino acids.

Written as DNA, the CDR3 is TGTGCCATCAGTGAGGGAGAACAGTATCTTTCCTACGAGCAGTACTTC. This gives the protein CAISEGEQYLSYEQYF. The chain couples TRBV10-3 to TRBJ2-7; D is unresolved. CDR1 and CDR2 (germline): ENHRY, SYGVKD. CDR3 length: 16 residues. Deletions cut 2 bases from V and 1 base from J, with 15 bases between.

This clonotype appeared a few times. The rearrangement links TRBV27 to TRBJ2-5, with D uncertain. The CDR3 sequence is 16 residues long. The V gene's germline CDR1 is MNHEY and CDR2 SMNVEV (reference sequence). Trimming took off 4 bases at V and 3 bases at J, with 18 bases between the two ends. The CDR3: CASSSGYRDAEETQYF. The CDR3 region has the DNA TGTGCCAGCAGTTCGGGCTACCGAGACGCTGAAGAGACCCAGTACTTC.